A selection of T cell receptor beta chains follows, all from one sample in a study of blood T cell repertoires in COVID-19. Profiled with immunoSEQ multiplex PCR; TCRdb holds only in-frame clones, not every one. The table shows about 300,000 clones, with approximately 83% occurring only once. Material for sequencing was PBMCs or T cells enriched from blood (not recorded which). Receptors originate from a man aged 25 to 45 who had recovered from COVID-19. Both conserved end residues are part of each CDR3. The order of the fields is clone size, V gene, J gene, D gene, CDR3 protein, CDR3 DNA. The D gene is left open where the match is weak. A clone size is listed for some rows: how often the clone was seen (once, few, many), or a class if it is expanded.

abundance: .; v_gene: TRBV4-2; j_gene: TRBJ2-2; d_gene: TRBD1; CDR3aa: CASSQRDRGVNTGELFF; CDR3nt: TGTGCCAGCAGCCAGAGAGACAGGGGCGTAAACACCGGGGAGCTGTTTTTT
abundance: .; v_gene: TRBV12-3/TRBV12-4; j_gene: TRBJ1-1; d_gene: .; CDR3aa: CARPGQEAFF; CDR3nt: TGTGCCAGGCCGGGACAAGAAGCTTTCTTT
abundance: .; v_gene: TRBV6-1; j_gene: TRBJ1-3; d_gene: .; CDR3aa: CASSELGPPVDTIYF; CDR3nt: TGTGCCAGCAGTGAACTTGGTCCTCCGGTGGACACCATATATTTT
abundance: few; v_gene: TRBV10-3; j_gene: TRBJ1-5; d_gene: .; CDR3aa: CASNRAFNQPQHF; CDR3nt: TGTGCCTCCAACAGGGCATTCAATCAGCCCCAGCATTTT
abundance: .; v_gene: TRBV2; j_gene: TRBJ1-1; d_gene: TRBD1; CDR3aa: CASRLFGQGEAFF; CDR3nt: TGTGCCAGCAGACTATTTGGACAGGGTGAAGCTTTCTTT
abundance: many; v_gene: TRBV7-9; j_gene: TRBJ2-2; d_gene: TRBD1; CDR3aa: CASSLETGVFPGELFF; CDR3nt: TGTGCCAGCAGCTTAGAGACAGGGGTCTTTCCCGGGGAGCTGTTTTTT
abundance: .; v_gene: TRBV13; j_gene: TRBJ1-1; d_gene: .; CDR3aa: CASNVVAGKAFF; CDR3nt: TGTGCCAGCAACGTGGTGGCGGGAAAGGCTTTCTTT
abundance: .; v_gene: TRBV5-4; j_gene: TRBJ2-7; d_gene: TRBD2; CDR3aa: CASSLGAAGGLGEQYF; CDR3nt: TGTGCCAGCAGCTTGGGGGCGGCGGGGGGGCTCGGCGAGCAGTACTTC
abundance: .; v_gene: TRBV11-2; j_gene: TRBJ2-2; d_gene: TRBD2; CDR3aa: CASSPGVAGGAGELFF; CDR3nt: TGTGCCAGCAGCCCCGGGGTAGCGGGGGGCGCCGGGGAGCTGTTTTTT
abundance: .; v_gene: TRBV10-3; j_gene: TRBJ1-2; d_gene: TRBD1; CDR3aa: CAINSRGPGYGYTF; CDR3nt: TGTGCCATCAATTCGAGGGGGCCAGGGTATGGCTACACCTTC
abundance: .; v_gene: TRBV6-5; j_gene: TRBJ2-7; d_gene: .; CDR3aa: CASRGRVGEQYF; CDR3nt: TGTGCCAGCAGAGGCAGGGTGGGGGAGCAGTACTTC
abundance: .; v_gene: TRBV27; j_gene: TRBJ1-6; d_gene: .; CDR3aa: CASSLGGGNSPLHF; CDR3nt: TGTGCCAGCAGTTTAGGGGGAGGCAATTCACCCCTCCACTTT